This TCR beta chain was captured by sequencing in a study of vaccination effects on CD4 cells after COVID-19 (dated by TCRdb to 2021 to 2024). Broadly, across the study: Each participant got two doses of an mRNA SARS-CoV-2 vaccine, either BNT162b2 or mRNA-1273. SARS-CoV-2 spike-specific CD4+ TCR repertoires were compared before and after mRNA vaccination in COVID-19 convalescent patients and in infection-naive vaccine recipients. Cultures from other donors in the study were sequenced using the Oncomine TCR Beta short-read assay on an Illumina iSeq 100. A total of 10 COVID-19 convalescent patients and 4 SARS-CoV-2-naive healthy vaccine recipients were included in the full study. Pre-vaccine samples were collected from a couple of convalescent patients 16 days and one week before the first dose, corresponding to 142 and 148 days after COVID-19 diagnosis.

Note on this clone: The specificity of this receptor is unknown. No base quality information exists; no much larger clone differs at one position.

To identify antigen-specific CD4+ T cell clonotypes by their expansion, the ViraFEST assay first stimulated PBMC with viral peptide pools and then applied TCR sequencing. After roughly 11 days of culture, CD4+ T cells were isolated with the EasySep CD4+ T cell isolation kit. PCR-confirmed SARS-CoV-2 infection had occurred in convalescent patients between March and December 2020, before the Alpha, Beta and Delta variants emerged in the United States. Each well held two million PBMC cultured in IMDM containing roughly 5% human AB serum, 9.5 to 10 IU/ml IL-2 and gentamicin, along with about 9.5 ug/ml peptides. An HIV-1 Nef peptide pool was used as the negative control culture condition. Half of the culture medium was replaced with fresh IL-2-containing medium on days 3 and 7. Each peptide stimulation condition was cultured in triplicate wells unless otherwise noted. PBMC were separated from whole blood using Ficoll-Paque Plus gradient centrifugation and were then either cryopreserved at -140C or used fresh. Genomic DNA was extracted from cultured CD4+ T cells with the QIAamp micro DNA kit.

The protocol used for the library was the immunoSEQ multiplex PCR assay. TCR beta CDR3 sequencing was performed on DNA from the cultured, isolated CD4+ T cells. The paper's processing steps were these. Non-productive TCR sequences were removed and reads were trimmed to the CDR3 region, keeping CDR3s of at least 7 amino acids. Antigen-specific clonotypes were identified with the MANAFEST web app by comparing expansion in peptide wells against reference cultures. Positive clones required FDR<0.05 expansion versus reference and all other wells, odds ratio above 5, and frequency above 0.1% in two replicate wells. Clonotypes significantly expanded in SARS-CoV-2 spike wells and in at least one common cold coronavirus spike condition were defined as cross-reactive. CDR3 similarity was assessed by Levenshtein distance using the stringdist R package, and unrooted trees were constructed with ape in R 3.6.1. TCRdb provides this immuneACCESS table in a form limited to in-frame rearrangements. Some clones are lacking; in checked studies, under half of them reflect an unresolved V gene, and why the rest are absent is not known. The V and J calls and clone size come from that table; D and trimming were worked out from the DNA. This sample holds approximately 70,000 clones; about 69% were observed only once. About 5% of the sample lies in the top ten.

Summary of the overall study and its limitations: Clones induced by infection and clones induced by vaccination both contracted markedly at late timepoints after vaccination, which fits with T cell responses waning over time. For convalescent patients, new clones induced by the vaccine made up most of the post-vaccine spike-reactive repertoire, and these new clones were largely distinct from the clones induced by infection. Limitations of the study were the small number of convalescent patients and the absence of early post-infection timepoints.

Trimming takes 4 bases from V and 7 bases from J, and the germline ends sit 14 bases apart. Via the germline V gene, CDR1 is KGHSH and CDR2 LQKENI. The CDR3 contains 15 residues, cysteine and phenylalanine counted. Left in the record is the CDR3 DNA by itself, 45 bases read in frame from the first base. This receptor was taken from a human donor who had a prior SARS-CoV-2 infection. The V and J segments used are TRBV18 and TRBJ1-6; no D gene can be assigned with confidence. The input for sequencing was CD4+ T cells from PBMCs cultured with HIV peptides, taken before COVID-19 vaccination. Interpreted using the paper, the cell subset or site label stands for: HIV-1 Nef peptide pool negative control/reference culture. The DNA sequence is TGTGCCAGCTCACTTAATTCGGGAACCAATTCACCCCTCCACTTT. This codes for CASSLNSGTNSPLHF.